Listed below are T cell receptor beta chains from one sample, sequenced in a study of tumor and adjacent non-tumor tissue in lung cancer. TCRdb processed the multiplex PCR reads anew with MiXCR; each CDR3 protein has one entry. The data contain approximately 140,000 distinct CDR3 sequences, approximately 66% of them singletons. Sequences were obtained from lung tumor tissue. Receptors were obtained from a man between 60 and 75 years old with small cell lung cancer. CDR3s include the opening cysteine and the closing phenylalanine or tryptophan. D genes are given only for firm matches. The listing skips clone size in some rows; elsewhere it reads once, few, many or a size class.

j_gene: TRBJ2-7; abundance: many; v_gene: TRBV28; d_gene: NA; CDR3aa: CASSFSPGVSYEQYF; CDR3nt: TGTGCCAGCAGTTTTAGTCCGGGGGTATCCTACGAGCAGTACTTC
j_gene: TRBJ2-7; abundance: NA; v_gene: TRBV24-1; d_gene: TRBD2; CDR3aa: CATSDPTSGAYEQYF; CDR3nt: TGTGCCACCAGTGATCCGACTAGCGGGGCCTACGAGCAGTACTTC
j_gene: TRBJ1-2; abundance: NA; v_gene: TRBV6-2/TRBV6-3; d_gene: TRBD1; CDR3aa: CTSSYRQGARGYTF; CDR3nt: TGTACCAGCAGTTACAGACAGGGGGCTAGGGGCTACACCTTC
j_gene: TRBJ2-1; abundance: NA; v_gene: TRBV11-2; d_gene: NA; CDR3aa: CARSVPRGDEQFF; CDR3nt: TGTGCCAGAAGTGTGCCGCGGGGCGATGAGCAGTTCTTC
j_gene: TRBJ1-2; abundance: many; v_gene: TRBV29-1; d_gene: TRBD1; CDR3aa: CSAGKDRENYGYTF; CDR3nt: TGCAGCGCCGGAAAGGACAGGGAGAACTATGGCTACACCTTC
j_gene: TRBJ2-1; abundance: NA; v_gene: TRBV6-2/TRBV6-3; d_gene: TRBD2; CDR3aa: CASRATWTSGLIDQSF; CDR3nt: TGTGCCAGCAGAGCAACATGGACTAGCGGTTTAATTGATCAGTCCTTC
j_gene: TRBJ1-5; abundance: NA; v_gene: TRBV4-2; d_gene: NA; CDR3aa: CASSRGRGYGQPQHF; CDR3nt: TGTGCCAGCAGCCGGGGAAGGGGGTATGGTCAGCCCCAGCATTTT
j_gene: TRBJ2-7; abundance: NA; v_gene: TRBV6-5; d_gene: TRBD1; CDR3aa: CASSLRDRVNEQYF; CDR3nt: TGTGCCAGCAGTCTCCGGGACAGGGTGAATGAGCAGTACTTC
j_gene: TRBJ2-5; abundance: few; v_gene: TRBV11-3; d_gene: TRBD1; CDR3aa: CASSRQGGLGVTQYF; CDR3nt: TGTGCCAGCAGCCGACAGGGTGGTTTAGGGGTGACCCAGTACTTC
j_gene: TRBJ2-7; abundance: NA; v_gene: TRBV20-1; d_gene: NA; CDR3aa: CSTSVSSHQYF; CDR3nt: TGCAGTACTAGTGTCTCTTCCCATCAGTACTTC
j_gene: TRBJ1-1; abundance: many; v_gene: TRBV12-3/TRBV12-4; d_gene: NA; CDR3aa: CASSPGTQNTEAFF; CDR3nt: TGTGCCAGCAGTCCCGGGACACAGAACACTGAAGCTTTCTTT
j_gene: TRBJ1-3; abundance: NA; v_gene: TRBV7-8; d_gene: NA; CDR3aa: CASSPRGRVAGNTIYF; CDR3nt: TGTGCCAGCAGCCCCCGGGGCCGGGTGGCTGGAAACACCATATATTTT
j_gene: TRBJ1-1; abundance: few; v_gene: TRBV5-1; d_gene: TRBD1; CDR3aa: CASRADPGTGGRAFF; CDR3nt: TGCGCCAGCAGGGCTGACCCCGGGACAGGGGGTAGGGCTTTCTTT
j_gene: TRBJ1-3; abundance: once; v_gene: TRBV5-6; d_gene: TRBD1; CDR3aa: CVSSLTTGGRGNTIYF; CDR3nt: TGTGTCAGCAGCTTGACCACAGGGGGAAGGGGAAACACCATATATTTT
j_gene: TRBJ2-2; abundance: NA; v_gene: TRBV11-2; d_gene: TRBD2; CDR3aa: CASSRGSGRNSGELFF; CDR3nt: TGTGCCAGCAGCCGCGGGAGCGGGCGGAACAGCGGGGAGCTGTTTTTT
j_gene: TRBJ1-4; abundance: many; v_gene: TRBV29-1; d_gene: NA; CDR3aa: CSVRKTPSEKLFF; CDR3nt: TGCAGCGTTAGGAAGACACCCTCCGAAAAACTGTTTTTT
j_gene: TRBJ2-2; abundance: NA; v_gene: TRBV11-2; d_gene: NA; CDR3aa: CASSPLDGDTGELLF; CDR3nt: TGTGCCAGCAGCCCCCTTGATGGAGACACCGGGGAGCTGCTTTTT
j_gene: TRBJ2-3; abundance: NA; v_gene: TRBV4-1; d_gene: NA; CDR3aa: CTSSQGGGQNTDTQYF; CDR3nt: TGCACCAGCAGCCAAGGGGGTGGACAGAACACAGATACGCAGTATTTT
j_gene: TRBJ2-1; abundance: NA; v_gene: TRBV4-2; d_gene: NA; CDR3aa: CASSQDPCQNNEQFF; CDR3nt: TGTGCCAGCAGCCAAGATCCGTGCCAGAACAATGAGCAGTTCTTC
j_gene: TRBJ2-3; abundance: NA; v_gene: TRBV29-1; d_gene: NA; CDR3aa: CSATGKGDTDTQYF; CDR3nt: TGCAGCGCCACAGGGAAAGGAGACACAGATACGCAGTATTTT
j_gene: TRBJ2-3; abundance: many; v_gene: TRBV20-1; d_gene: TRBD2; CDR3aa: CSARDTSGRLHKADTQYF; CDR3nt: TGCAGTGCTAGAGATACTAGCGGGAGATTACACAAAGCAGATACGCAGTATTTT
j_gene: TRBJ1-5; abundance: NA; v_gene: TRBV6-5; d_gene: TRBD1; CDR3aa: CTSSRLTGGYQPQHF; CDR3nt: TGTACCAGCAGCCGATTGACAGGGGGTTATCAGCCCCAGCATTTT
j_gene: TRBJ2-5; abundance: once; v_gene: TRBV10-3; d_gene: TRBD2; CDR3aa: CAISGGTSGETKYF; CDR3nt: TGTGCCATCAGTGGAGGGACTAGTGGAGAGACCAAGTACTTC
j_gene: TRBJ2-1; abundance: NA; v_gene: TRBV20-1; d_gene: NA; CDR3aa: CSSRDLATNSYNEQFF; CDR3nt: TGTAGTTCTAGAGATTTGGCCACAAACTCCTACAATGAGCAGTTCTTC
j_gene: TRBJ2-7; abundance: NA; v_gene: TRBV4-1; d_gene: NA; CDR3aa: CASSQEVGSYAYEQYF; CDR3nt: TGCGCCAGCAGCCAAGAGGTGGGGTCTTATGCCTACGAGCAGTACTTC
j_gene: TRBJ2-4; abundance: NA; v_gene: TRBV11-3; d_gene: NA; CDR3aa: CTSSLGGHIQYF; CDR3nt: TGTACCAGCAGCTTAGGGGGGCACATTCAGTACTTC
j_gene: TRBJ2-2; abundance: NA; v_gene: TRBV12-3/TRBV12-4; d_gene: NA; CDR3aa: CARSFYWGLMNTGELFF; CDR3nt: TGTGCCAGGAGTTTTTACTGGGGGTTGATGAACACAGGGGAGCTGTTTTTT
j_gene: TRBJ1-5; abundance: few; v_gene: TRBV4-1; d_gene: NA; CDR3aa: CASSQEGQGRRPQHF; CDR3nt: TGCGCCAGCAGCCAAGAAGGGCAGGGAAGGCGGCCCCAGCATTTT
j_gene: TRBJ1-2; abundance: NA; v_gene: TRBV7-9; d_gene: TRBD1; CDR3aa: CASNPYRGVDGYTF; CDR3nt: TGTGCCAGCAACCCTTACAGGGGGGTTGATGGCTACACCTTC